This entry lists 29 T cell receptor beta chains sequenced from one sample in a study of T-cell reconstitution after alpha-beta-depleted transplantation in children. Construction of the TCRbeta library involved unique molecular identifiers. Via MiXCR, TCRdb re-called the PCR reads, giving one row per CDR3 protein. This table has hundreds of thousands of distinct CDR3 sequences, approximately 12% appearing once. The sequences come from PBMCs, mostly from graft donor cells, collected 360 days after TCRalphabeta/CD19-depleted stem cell transplant. The receptors originated from a male patient aged 10-17 years who had a stem cell transplant for acute myeloid leukemia, so the T cells may come from the graft donor.

The chain couples TRBV7-2 to TRBJ2-2, with TRBD2 identical over 8 bases. The V and J ends lost 6 bases and 6 bases, in that order; junction bases with no gene match: 12. Germline CDR1 SGHTA, CDR2 FQGNSA. The CDR3 sequence is 16 residues long. This CDR3 reads CASSFGAGVSAGELFF. The CDR3 DNA reads TGTGCCAGCAGTTTCGGAGCGGGAGTTAGCGCCGGGGAGCTGTTTTTT.

The chain combines TRBV7-2 with TRBJ2-5; tentative D call: TRBD1 (5 bases). CDR1 is SGHTA, CDR2 FQGNSA, per germline. The germline V and J ends were trimmed by 10 bases and 0 bases, with 24 bases remaining between them. The CDR3 contains 17 residues. For the CDR3, the DNA is TGTGCCACCCTTTTTCGCTCCTCCCGGACATACCAAGAGACCCAGTACTTC. As protein: CATLFRSSRTYQETQYF. Full variable domain (rest looked up from reference TRBV7-2 and TRBJ2-5): GAGVSQSPSNKVTEKGKDVELRCDPISGHTALYWYRQSLGQGLEFLIYFQGNSAPDKSGLPSDRFSAERTGGSVSTLTIQRTQQEDSAVYLCATLFRSSRTYQETQYFGPGTRLLVL.

This clonotype was recorded at least ten times. The V and J genes are TRBV12-3 or TRBV12-4 and TRBJ2-2; 10 bases align to TRBD2. This CDR3 contains 17 residues. V lost 1 base and J lost 7; bases outside the gene matches: 9. In DNA, the CDR3 is TGTGCCAGCAGTTTAGAACTAGCGGGACGTCGTAACGGGGAGCTGTTTTTT. Its translation is CASSLELAGRRNGELFF.

The genes are TRBV7-9 and TRBJ2-3, with 8 nucleotides matching TRBD2. Per the germline V gene, CDR1 is SEHNR and CDR2 is FQNEAQ (reference sequence). This CDR3 has 16 residues. The V gene end was trimmed by 3 bases and the J gene end by 2 bases; junction bases not matched to a gene: 7. Here the CDR3 reads CASSFVSGANTDTQYF. CDR3 nucleotides: TGTGCCAGCAGCTTTGTTAGCGGGGCTAACACAGATACGCAGTATTTT.

This clonotype was observed a handful of times. The rearrangement joins TRBV4-2 to TRBJ2-5; the D gene is possibly TRBD1 (5 bases). This CDR3 has 15 residues. Between the trimmed V and J ends, which lost 2 bases and 2 bases, there was a span of 12 bases. Germline V lookup: CDR1 LGHNA, CDR2 YNFKEQ. The CDR3 coding sequence is TGTGCCAGCAGCCAAAGCTCCCAGGGTCAAGAGACCCAGTACTTC. This encodes CASSQSSQGQETQYF.

This clonotype was seen a few times. This chain joins TRBV7-6 and TRBJ2-7; D is unclear. This CDR3 is built from 15 residues. The V gene lost 1 base and the J gene lost 9 bases, with 19 bases spanning the gap. From germline, CDR1 is SGHVS and CDR2 FNYEAQ. The chain's CDR3 is CASSLETETIEWQYF. The DNA for the CDR3 is TGTGCCAGCAGCTTAGAGACGGAGACCATCGAGTGGCAGTACTTC.

J is TRBJ2-5 and V is TRBV28; D may be TRBD2 (5 bases). Germline CDR1 MDHEN, CDR2 SYDVKM. The length of the CDR3 is 19 residues. V shed 0 bases and J shed 2 bases, with 22 bases lying between them. CDR3 bases: TGTGCCAGCAGTTTATGGAGAGGACTCGACTCGTTCGAGCAAGAGACCCAGTACTTC. Amino acids: CASSLWRGLDSFEQETQYF.

The chain joins TRBV7-2 to TRBJ2-3; unclear D gene. The CDR3 contains 14 residues. The V end lost 5 bases, the J end lost 4 bases, and 13 bases lay between the germline ends. Germline V gene lookup returns CDR1 SGHTA and CDR2 FQGNSA. CDR3 protein: CASSHHLSPDTQYF. The CDR3 DNA reads as TGTGCCAGCAGCCACCATCTAAGCCCAGATACGCAGTATTTT.

This clonotype was seen more than once but under ten times. The chain recombines TRBV14 with TRBJ2-7, with unresolved D. Germline V gene data show CDR1 as SGHDN and CDR2 as FVKESK. The ends were cut back, 5 bases at V and 3 bases at J, with 14 bases in the middle. This CDR3 is built from 14 residues. CDR3 residues: CASSSQRVLYEQYF. The CDR3 nucleotides are TGTGCCAGCAGCTCTCAGAGAGTTCTCTACGAGCAGTACTTC.

This clonotype was picked up many times. The junction departs from germline at one end; a sequencing error may be responsible. The V and J genes are TRBV25-1 and TRBJ2-7; the D is unclear. The CDR3 runs to 9 residues. The germline CDR1 and CDR2 sequences are MGHDK and SYGVNS. The CDR3 coding sequence is TGTGCCAGCACGTACGGGCAGTACTTC. Translating gives CASTYGQYF.

The chain joins TRBV28 to TRBJ2-1; D not certain. Looked up from germline, CDR1 is MDHEN and CDR2 is SYDVKM. The CDR3 totals 17 residues. V was shortened by 8 bases and J by 3 bases, with 23 bases between the two germline ends. Written as DNA, the CDR3 is TGTGCCAGCGGAATTCCCTTCCATGGAGCCTTCTACAATGAGCAGTTCTTC. Translated: CASGIPFHGAFYNEQFF.

This clonotype was picked up a small number of times. The gene calls are TRBV4-2 and TRBJ2-2; the match to TRBD2 covers 12 bases. After removal of 0 bases from V and 7 bases from J, the junction contained 12 bases not matched to a gene. This CDR3 spans 19 amino acids. The germline V gene has CDR1 LGHNA and CDR2 YNFKEQ. The CDR3 bases are TGTGCCAGCAGCCAAGATGCTTGGCTAGCGGGAGGGCCTGGCGGGGAGCTGTTTTTT. As protein: CASSQDAWLAGGPGGELFF.

This clonotype showed up just a few times. This chain connects TRBV20-1 to TRBJ2-3, with D perhaps matching TRBD2 (5 bases). The germline CDR1 and CDR2 sequences are DFQATT and SNEGSKA (reference sequence). With 1 base removed from V and 1 base from J, the gap between germline ends came to 9 bases. This CDR3 has 14 amino acids. The CDR3 sequence: CSARGLFGTDTQYF. DNA for the CDR3: TGCAGTGCTAGAGGACTATTCGGCACAGATACGCAGTATTTT.

J is TRBJ1-1 and V is TRBV2; no reliable D call. Germline-derived CDR1 and CDR2 are SNHLY and FYNNEI. CDR3 length equals 14 residues. The V and J ends lost 2 bases and 0 bases respectively, with 7 bases between them. CDR3 nucleotides: TGTGCCAGCAGTGAAAACACTCTGAACACTGAAGCTTTCTTT. It encodes CASSENTLNTEAFF.

This clonotype was seen repeatedly, ten times or more. This chain joins TRBV4-2 and TRBJ2-3, with D perhaps given as TRBD1 or TRBD2 (5 bases each). V lost 3 bases, J lost 0 bases, and 22 bases lay in between. This CDR3 spans 19 amino acids. CDR1 and CDR2 from the germline V gene are LGHNA and YNFKEQ. CDR3 in amino acids: CASSHQKGPESTSTDTQYF. The CDR3 nucleotides read TGTGCCAGCAGCCACCAAAAGGGACCAGAAAGTACTAGCACAGATACGCAGTATTTT.

This clonotype was found a few times. CDR3 DNA sequence: TGCGCCAGCAGCCAAGGTTGGGTCTCCTCGACAGATACGCAGTATTTT. Residues: CASSQGWVSSTDTQYF. V and J are TRBV4-3 and TRBJ2-3; unclear D gene. The CDR3 has 16 amino acids. Germline CDR1 LGHNA, CDR2 YSLEER. V lost 1 base to trimming and J lost 3 bases, with 14 bases between them.

The V and J genes are TRBV27 and TRBJ2-7, with 15 bases that match TRBD2. The germline gives CDR1 MNHEY, CDR2 SMNVEV (reference sequence). This CDR3 is 21 amino acids long. V was pared by 2 bases and J by 4 bases, with 18 bases of the junction left unmatched. CDR3: CASSLIAGGGTSGRSVYEQYF. Here the CDR3 DNA reads TGTGCCAGCAGTTTAATAGCGGGCGGCGGGACTAGCGGGAGGTCGGTTTACGAGCAGTACTTC.

This clonotype has just a few counts. CDR3 loop: CASSLHASGETQYF. CDR3 in DNA: TGTGCCAGCAGTTTACATGCTAGCGGCGAGACCCAGTACTTC. J is TRBJ2-5 and V is TRBV12-3 or TRBV12-4; 7 bases line up with TRBD2. This CDR3 has 14 amino acids. With 2 bases clipped from V and 5 bases from J, the junction kept 5 bases outside the gene matches.

This clonotype was observed a handful of times. The chain combines TRBV20-1 with TRBJ2-7; tentative D call: TRBD1 (6 bases). The V gene lost 0 bases and the J gene lost 1 base, with 10 bases spanning the gap. The germline V gene encodes CDR1 DFQATT and CDR2 SNEGSKA (reference sequence). This CDR3 comprises 14 residues. CDR3 coding DNA: TGCAGTGCTAGAGAAACAGGGCCGTCCTACGAGCAGTACTTC. Residues: CSARETGPSYEQYF.

V and J are TRBV7-2 and TRBJ1-3, with D maybe TRBD1 (6 bases). In germline, CDR1 is SGHTA, CDR2 FQGNSA. The CDR3 is 14 amino acids. V shed 1 base and J shed 2 bases, with 6 bases lying between them. CDR3 amino acids: CASSLGTAGNTIYF. The CDR3 DNA reads TGTGCCAGCAGCTTAGGGACAGCTGGAAACACCATATATTTT.

This clonotype was observed many times. The chain carries TRBV29-1 and TRBJ2-3, with D hard to call. Germline V gene data show CDR1 as SQVTM and CDR2 as ANQGSEA. V was clipped by 6 bases and J by 4 bases, with 20 bases between them. This CDR3 has 15 residues. The CDR3 sequence is CSVDSASSPADTQYF. DNA of the CDR3: TGCAGCGTAGACTCAGCGTCCTCCCCCGCAGATACGCAGTATTTT.

The chain uses TRBV14 and TRBJ2-7; TRBD1 matches at 8 bases. V lost 5 bases, J lost 1 base, and 7 bases stayed unmatched. CDR1 and CDR2 from the germline V gene are SGHDN and FVKESK. The CDR3 contains 15 residues. The CDR3 DNA is TGTGCCAGCAGCTCCGACAGGGGAAGATCCTACGAGCAGTACTTC. Translation gives CASSSDRGRSYEQYF.

This clonotype was detected a few times. For the CDR3, the DNA is TGCAGTGCTAGAGATTATAAGCGGGGCACAGATACGCAGTATTTT. This sequence encodes CSARDYKRGTDTQYF. The rearrangement links TRBV20-1 to TRBJ2-3, with D tentatively TRBD2 (6 bases). V was pared by 0 bases and J by 1 base, with 11 bases between. CDR3 length equals 15 residues. The V gene's germline CDR1 is DFQATT and CDR2 SNEGSKA (reference sequence).

For this clonotype: Mismatch with germline at one junction end may stem from a read error. This chain uses TRBV7-8 with TRBJ2-1; 7 bases fit TRBD1. The CDR3 has 14 amino acids. Germline CDR1 SGHVS, CDR2 FQNEAQ. CDR3 nucleotides: TGTGCCAGCAGCTTAGGAGTACAGGGGCGGCGAGGTATCTTC. Translating it yields CASSLGVQGRRGIF.

This clonotype was recorded many times. In nucleotides, the CDR3 is TGCAGTGCAACCGGGACTTTAAATCAAGAGACCCAGTACTTC. Translation gives CSATGTLNQETQYF. The chain uses TRBV20-1 and TRBJ2-5; D possibly corresponds to TRBD2 (6 bases). V was shortened by 6 bases and J by 2 bases, with 16 bases between the two germline ends. Germline CDR1 is DFQATT and CDR2 is SNEGSKA (reference sequence). This CDR3 comprises 14 residues.

This chain uses TRBV4-1 with TRBJ2-7; 9 bases fit TRBD2. With 7 bases clipped from V and 3 bases from J, the junction kept 13 bases outside the gene matches. The V gene's germline CDR1 is MGHRA and CDR2 YSYEKL. The CDR3 is 16 residues long. The CDR3 is CASTQEGLAGNYEQYF. Written as DNA, the CDR3 is TGCGCCAGCACCCAGGAGGGGCTAGCGGGAAACTACGAGCAGTACTTC.

The CDR3 bases are TGCGCCAGCAGCTTGGTGGCATACCGGAGCTCCTACAATGAGCAGTTCTTC. This gives the protein CASSLVAYRSSYNEQFF. The rearrangement links TRBV5-1 to TRBJ2-1; unclear D gene. Germline lookup yields CDR1 SGHRS and CDR2 YFSETQ. The CDR3 is made up of 17 amino acids. V lost 0 bases, J lost 0 bases, and 13 bases lay in between. Full variable domain (outside the CDR3, taken from reference TRBV5-1 and TRBJ2-1): KAGVTQTPRYLIKTRGQQVTLSCSPISGHRSVSWYQQTPGQGLQFLFEYFSETQRNKGNFPGRFSGRQFSNSRSEMNVSTLELGDSALYLCASSLVAYRSSYNEQFFGPGTRLTVL.

There are many counts of this clonotype. The CDR3 region is CASSLLLQTGELFF. DNA for the CDR3: TGCGCCAGCAGCTTGCTGCTGCAGACCGGGGAGCTGTTTTTT. This sequence joins TRBV5-1 and TRBJ2-2; D is unclear. Germline CDR1 reads SGHRS; CDR2 reads YFSETQ. The CDR3 length is 14 residues. The V and J ends lost 1 base and 5 bases respectively, with 9 bases between them.

This clonotype was seen many times. V is TRBV29-1 and J is TRBJ2-2; a weak D match, TRBD1 (5 bases). Germline loops: CDR1 SQVTM, CDR2 ANQGSEA. The germline V and J ends were trimmed by 2 bases and 1 base, with 11 bases remaining between them. The CDR3 is 15 residues long. The CDR3 DNA is TGCAGCGTTGAACAACGGACACTGAACACCGGGGAGCTGTTTTTT. Encoded protein: CSVEQRTLNTGELFF.